The clone carrying this T cell receptor (beta chain) came up a few times. Its antigen is still unknown. V lost 6 bases and J 2 bases, leaving 17 bases between the germline ends. The length of the CDR3 is 15 residues. From germline, CDR1 is MNHEY and CDR2 SMNVEV (reference sequence). Constant-segment-primed 5'RACE gave TCR alpha and TCR beta cDNA libraries with sample barcodes and UMIs. TCRdb re-derived calls from the 5' RACE reads in MiXCR, one entry per CDR3 protein. The data contain about 430,000 distinct CDR3 sequences, roughly 26% of them seen just once; the ten biggest clones take up around 8.7%. The data were obtained in a study of T-cell memory formation after mild COVID-19. Study information: For the most part, TCR clusters were specific to one donor.

Study outcomes and limitations: Later expanders leaned CD4+, whereas day 15 to 85 contracting clones were balanced CD4/CD8.

Source material: PBMCs or a T cell subset sorted from them (not recorded which). The chain joins TRBV27 to TRBJ2-7; maybe TRBD1 (6 bases). This clonotype was sampled from an adult woman who had mild COVID-19 (a few samples of this study predate the infection). Cell type and time point are not known. The chain's CDR3 is CASRRAGTSAYEQYF. The DNA for the CDR3 is TGTGCCAGCAGAAGAGCCGGGACATCCGCCTACGAGCAGTACTTC.